What follows are 23 T cell receptor beta chains derived from one specimen sequenced in a study of human T cells and chemical hapten exposure. TCRdb redid the calling of the RACE reads with MiXCR, one entry per CDR3 protein. The sample holds 350,000 to 400,000 distinct CDR3 sequences, approximately 5.1% seen once. Time point specified: pre-sensitization, week 0. The treatment denotes: therapeutic diphenylcyclopropenone sensitization with weekly scalp DPC. This material consisted of whole blood, taken in connection with sensitization to the hapten diphenylcyclopropenone (DPC). The receptors were sampled from a woman aged 45 to 65 with alopecia areata. Some clones in this sample may be carry-over from other donors' samples.

At least ten counts were recorded for this clonotype. The chain employs TRBV7-9 and TRBJ2-7, with 7 positions matching TRBD1. Germline CDR1 and CDR2: SEHNR and FQNEAQ (reference sequence). This CDR3 has 15 residues. Unmatched junction bases numbered 5, after V lost 3 bases and J lost 0 bases. DNA of the CDR3: TGTGCCAGCAGCTTTGGACAGGCGAGCTCCTACGAGCAGTACTTC. Translating it yields CASSFGQASSYEQYF.

The chain employs TRBV7-9 and TRBJ2-1; the D is unclear. The V end lost 5 bases, the J end lost 6 bases, and 17 bases lay between the germline ends. The germline CDR1 and CDR2 sequences are SEHNR and FQNEAQ (reference sequence). This CDR3 is 15 amino acids long. The CDR3 DNA is TGTGCCAGCAGCCCCCGTATTGGTAGCATCAATGAGCAGTTCTTC. Its translation: CASSPRIGSINEQFF.

This clonotype turned up a few times. The CDR3 DNA sequence: TGCAGTGCTAGATTCGGGGAGAACTATGGCTACACCTTC. Translation: CSARFGENYGYTF. The V gene is TRBV20-1, the J gene TRBJ1-2; D uncertain. In germline, CDR1 is DFQATT, CDR2 SNEGSKA (reference sequence). Trimming left V 2 bases short and J 2 bases short, with 9 bases between. The CDR3 runs 13 residues.

This clonotype was counted many times. The V and J genes are TRBV6-5 and TRBJ2-7, with D possibly TRBD1 on 6 matching bases. The CDR3 runs to 11 residues. Trimming took off 8 bases at V and 5 bases at J, with 10 bases between the two ends. CDR1 MNHEY and CDR2 SVGAGI come from the germline V gene. The CDR3 reads CASSRDNEQYF. DNA for the CDR3: TGTGCCAGCTCCAGGGACAACGAGCAGTACTTC.

In this sample, this clonotype turned up a few times. A much larger clone is a single base away; this may be a read error. The chain recombines TRBV2 with TRBJ1-2; 7 bases fit TRBD1. There are 13 residues in the CDR3. The J segment lost 4 bases and the V segment lost 5 bases, leaving 4 bases of the junction unmatched. CDR1 and CDR2 from the germline V gene are SNHLY and FYNNEI. The CDR3 sequence: CASSPTGIYGYTF. The DNA for the CDR3 is TGTGCCAGCAGTCCGACAGGGATCTATGGCTACACCTTC.

The rearrangement links TRBV25-1 to TRBJ2-3, with 15 positions matching TRBD2. After removal of 5 bases from V and 13 bases from J, the junction contained 10 bases not matched to a gene. CDR3 size: 15 residues. Germline CDR1 is MGHDK and CDR2 is SYGVNS. CDR3 sequence (DNA): TGTGCCAGCAGTCTGCCGGGACTAGCGGGGGGACAGAAGTATTTT. Protein sequence: CASSLPGLAGGQKYF.

This clonotype was counted only a few times. The V and J genes are TRBV12-3 or TRBV12-4 and TRBJ1-4; 9 nucleotides align to TRBD1. The CDR3 totals 17 residues. The junction had 13 bases not matched to a gene; V was cut back by 6 bases and J by 5 bases. For the CDR3, the DNA is TGTGCCAGCAGCCCCGGACAGGGGCTGAGCAAGAATGAAAAACTGTTTTTT. It translates to CASSPGQGLSKNEKLFF.

This clonotype was observed a few times. The chain carries TRBV10-3 and TRBJ1-3; D perhaps matches TRBD1 (6 bases). Per germline, CDR1 ENHRY and CDR2 SYGVKD. The V gene lost 4 bases and the J gene lost 2 bases, with 15 bases spanning the gap. The CDR3 has 16 amino acids. The CDR3 DNA reads as TGTGCCATCAGTGGGACAACAGGGCGGGCTGGAAACACCATATATTTT. Its translation: CAISGTTGRAGNTIYF.

This clonotype has at least ten counts. The J gene is TRBJ2-3, the V gene TRBV7-2; D is unresolved. The germline V and J ends were trimmed by 1 base and 2 bases, with 13 bases remaining between them. Germline assignment: CDR1 SGHTA and CDR2 FQGNSA. The CDR3 consists of 16 residues. The CDR3 DNA follows: TGTGCCAGCAGCTTAGTTGGGAACCCTATCACAGATACGCAGTATTTT. It specifies CASSLVGNPITDTQYF.

This clonotype was recorded many times. This chain connects TRBV27 to TRBJ2-1, with 7 bases fitting TRBD1. In germline, CDR1 is MNHEY, CDR2 SMNVEV (reference sequence). There are 14 residues in the CDR3. Trimming took 4 bases from V and 0 from J; bases not matched to a gene: 0. CDR3 DNA sequence: TGTGCCAGCAGTTCAGGGGGCTCCTACAATGAGCAGTTCTTC. Protein product: CASSSGGSYNEQFF.

This clonotype was observed a few times. The genes are TRBV7-9 and TRBJ2-1; D unresolved. The germline gives CDR1 SEHNR, CDR2 FQNEAQ (reference sequence). The CDR3 extends over 12 amino acids. V was clipped by 5 bases and J by 6 bases, with 8 bases between them. Here the CDR3 reads CASSGLLNEQFF. The CDR3 nucleotides read TGTGCCAGCAGCGGGCTTCTCAATGAGCAGTTCTTC.

Remarks on this clonotype: A read error is possible here, since a much larger clone lies one base away. The rearrangement joins TRBV25-1 to TRBJ1-6; no clear D gene. The CDR3 is 15 residues long. Germline loops: CDR1 MGHDK, CDR2 SYGVNS. Trimming stripped 6 bases from V and 7 bases from J, with 16 bases between. CDR3 DNA: TGTGCCAGCAGGGGTCCGCACATCGAAAATTCACCCCTCCACTTT. Amino acids: CASRGPHIENSPLHF. Variable domain in full (rest from reference TRBV25-1 and TRBJ1-6): EADIYQTPRYLVIGTGKKITLECSQTMGHDKMYWYQQDPGMELHLIHYSYGVNSTEKGDLSSESTVSRIRTEHFPLTLESARPSHTSQYLCASRGPHIENSPLHFGNGTRLTVT.

This chain joins TRBV30 and TRBJ2-7; D tentatively reads TRBD1 or TRBD2 (5 bases each). The germline V and J ends were trimmed by 4 bases and 1 base, with 17 bases remaining between them. Germline CDR1 GTSNPN, CDR2 SVGIG (reference sequence). The CDR3 contains 15 residues. The CDR3 sequence is CAWNLGTAGSYEQYF. Written as DNA, the CDR3 is TGTGCCTGGAACCTAGGGACGGCCGGTTCCTACGAGCAGTACTTC. The whole variable domain, filled in from reference TRBV30 and TRBJ2-7, reads SQTIHQWPATLVQPVGSPLSLECTVEGTSNPNLYWYRQAAGRGLQLLFYSVGIGQISSEVPQNLSASRPQDRQFILSSKKLLLSDSGFYLCAWNLGTAGSYEQYFGPGTRLTVT.

This clonotype was observed many times. This chain joins TRBV7-3 and TRBJ2-7; D remains ambiguous. Trimming removed 2 bases at V and 2 bases at J, with 7 bases between. The CDR3 consists of 13 residues. Germline values: CDR1 SGHTA, CDR2 FQGTGA. The CDR3 region has the DNA TGTGCCAGCAGCTTAGGGGATACCTACGAGCAGTACTTC. Protein: CASSLGDTYEQYF.

In its sample, this clonotype was seen many times. Written as DNA, the CDR3 is TGTGCCAGCAGCCAAGGAACTCCCACAGATGGGCAGTTCTTC. Protein product: CASSQGTPTDGQFF. The chain is built from TRBV3-1 and TRBJ2-1; D is unclear. CDR3 length: 14 residues. Trimming took off 1 base at V and 12 bases at J, with 16 bases between the two ends. CDR1 LGHDT and CDR2 YNNKEL come from the germline V gene (reference sequence).

This clonotype was recorded a few times. The V and J genes are TRBV5-6 and TRBJ2-1, with 8 bases matching TRBD2. In germline, CDR1 is SGHDT, CDR2 YYEEEE. The CDR3 length is 13 residues. The CDR3 nucleotides are TGTGCGACGACGGGACTAGGAGATAATGAGCAGTTCTTC. Residues: CATTGLGDNEQFF.

This clonotype was recorded at least ten times. This chain uses TRBV28 with TRBJ2-6; no reliable D call. This CDR3 has 14 residues. Between the trimmed V and J ends, which lost 4 bases and 0 bases, there was a span of 4 bases. Germline CDR1 reads MDHEN; CDR2 reads SYDVKM. CDR3 loop: CASSYSSGANVLTF. The CDR3 DNA sequence: TGTGCCAGCAGTTACAGCTCTGGGGCCAACGTCCTGACTTTC.

The table lists this clonotype with many counts. J is TRBJ1-1 and V is TRBV2; no reliable D call. Germline V CDR1 and CDR2: SNHLY, FYNNEI. V gave up 3 bases and J gave up 5 bases, with 10 bases separating them. The CDR3 is 13 residues long. The CDR3 DNA reads TGTGCCAGCAGTGAGTCCGGTTATACTGAAGCTTTCTTT. Protein sequence: CASSESGYTEAFF.

The chain uses TRBV6-6 and TRBJ1-6; TRBD1 agrees at 7 bases. The V and J ends lost 2 bases and 8 bases, in that order; junction bases with no gene match: 12. Germline assignment: CDR1 MNHNY and CDR2 SVGAGI (reference sequence). This CDR3 has 17 amino acids. The CDR3 bases are TGTGCCAGCAGTTACCGGAGGGGGCGCCCCGATCATTCACCCCTCCACTTT. Translating it yields CASSYRRGRPDHSPLHF.

In its sample, this clonotype was seen many times. The rearrangement links TRBV11-2 to TRBJ1-2; tentative D call: TRBD1 (5 bases). V was cut by 1 base and J by 3 bases, with 9 bases left in between. Germline V lookup: CDR1 SGHAT, CDR2 FQNNGV. CDR3 length equals 14 residues. CDR3: CASSLGAGYYGYTF. Here the CDR3 DNA reads TGTGCCAGCAGCTTAGGCGCAGGGTACTATGGCTACACCTTC.

For this clonotype: The CDR3 end shows no conserved phenylalanine or tryptophan, and so a read error is likely. The J gene is TRBJ2-4, the V gene TRBV10-3; 12 bases are a match to TRBD1. V was pared by 2 bases and J by 6 bases, with 5 bases of the junction left unmatched. The CDR3 has 16 residues. Germline CDR1 and CDR2: ENHRY and SYGVKD. The CDR3 DNA sequence: TGTGCCATCAGTGAGGGGACAGGGGGCTCGGGAAACATTCAGTACATC. Its translation is CAISEGTGGSGNIQYI.

The chain employs TRBV6-5 and TRBJ2-3; 7 nucleotides line up with TRBD2. The CDR3 has 14 amino acids. V lost 6 bases, J lost 3 bases, and 6 bases stayed unmatched. Germline V CDR1 and CDR2: MNHEY, SVGAGI. In DNA, the CDR3 is TGTGCCAGCAGCTGGGACTATCGAACAGATACGCAGTATTTT. It codes for CASSWDYRTDTQYF.

With respect to this clonotype: This sequence may be a read error, since a much larger clone differs from it by one base. The chain recombines TRBV5-6 with TRBJ2-2, with D possibly called TRBD1 or TRBD2 (5 bases each). The CDR3 runs 15 residues. The germline V gene encodes CDR1 SGHDT and CDR2 YYEEEE. The CDR3 loop is CASSPQGPAAGELLF. DNA for the CDR3: TGTGCCAGCAGCCCCCAGGGACCGGCGGCCGGGGAGCTGCTTTTT.